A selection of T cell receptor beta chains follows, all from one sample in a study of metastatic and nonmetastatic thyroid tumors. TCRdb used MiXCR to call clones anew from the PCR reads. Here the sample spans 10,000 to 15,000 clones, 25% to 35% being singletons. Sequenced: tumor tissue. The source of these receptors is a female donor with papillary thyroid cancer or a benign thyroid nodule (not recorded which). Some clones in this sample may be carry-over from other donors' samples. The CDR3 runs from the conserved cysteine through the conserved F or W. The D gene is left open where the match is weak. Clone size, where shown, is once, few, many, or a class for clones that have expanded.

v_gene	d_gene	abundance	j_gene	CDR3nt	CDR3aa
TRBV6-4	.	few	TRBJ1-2	TGTGCCAGCAGTGACCGGTACTCGGACGGAGTCTACACCTTC	CASSDRYSDGVYTF
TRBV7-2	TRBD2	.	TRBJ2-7	TGTGCCAGCAGCTTAGCGGCGGGAGACCCCTACGAGCAGTACTTC	CASSLAAGDPYEQYF
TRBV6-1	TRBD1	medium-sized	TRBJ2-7	TGTGCCAGCAGTGAAGAACAGGGGCTTTTTCAGTACTTC	CASSEEQGLFQYF
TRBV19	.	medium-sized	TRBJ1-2	TGTGCCAGTAGTGCCACGGCGGTCGACTATGGCTACACCTTC	CASSATAVDYGYTF
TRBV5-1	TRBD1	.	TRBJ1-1	TGCGCCAGCAGCGGATCCCTGACAGGGGGCACTGAAGCTTTCTTT	CASSGSLTGGTEAFF
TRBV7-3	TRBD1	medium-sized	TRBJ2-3	TGTGCCAGCAGCGGGACAGGTGTCTTTCCAGATACGCAGTATTTT	CASSGTGVFPDTQYF
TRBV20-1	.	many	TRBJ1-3	TGCAGTGCTAGAGATCCGCAGGACTTCTCTGGAAACACCATATATTTT	CSARDPQDFSGNTIYF
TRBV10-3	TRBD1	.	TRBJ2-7	TGTGCCACCGGGACAGGAGGTATCTACGAGCGGTACTTC	CATGTGGIYERYF
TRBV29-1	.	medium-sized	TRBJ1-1	TGCAGCGTTGGGGGGATGAACACTGAAGCTTTCTTT	CSVGGMNTEAFF
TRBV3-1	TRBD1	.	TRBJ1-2	TGTGCCAGCAGCGTGACAGGGATAGGCTATGGCTACACCTTC	CASSVTGIGYGYTF
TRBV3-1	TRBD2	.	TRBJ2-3	TGTGCCAGCAGCCAAGAACTAGCGGGAGCGCGAGATACGCAGTATTTT	CASSQELAGARDTQYF
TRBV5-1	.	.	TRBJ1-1	TGCGCCAGCAGCTACCTGGACGGGAACACTGAAGCTTTCTTT	CASSYLDGNTEAFF
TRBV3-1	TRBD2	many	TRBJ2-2	TGTGCCAGCAGCCAAGGTTGGGCGGGAGGAGGGGAGCTGTTTTTT	CASSQGWAGGGELFF
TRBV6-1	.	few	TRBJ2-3	TGTGCCAGCACCACCCCCACTTTGGGCGCGCAGTATTTT	CASTTPTLGAQYF
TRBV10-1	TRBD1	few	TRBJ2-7	TGCGACAGCAGAGACAACAGGGGAGAGCAGTACTTC	CDSRDNRGEQYF
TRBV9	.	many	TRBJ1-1	TGTGCCAGCAGCGCGACAGGGAACACTGAAGCTTTCTTT	CASSATGNTEAFF